This T cell receptor beta chain was obtained from a study of T cell changes during pregnancy in multiple sclerosis. Only one count was recorded for this clone. The germline CDR1 and CDR2 sequences are SGHDT and YYEEEE. Deletions cut 0 bases from V and 5 bases from J, with 11 bases between. The CDR3 sequence is 14 residues long. Clones were read by immunoSEQ multiplex PCR, and TCRdb kept only the in-frame ones, dropping some. The table has 57,000 or so clones, roughly 91% seen once; the top ten hold approximately 1.2%. The chain has TRBV5-6 and TRBJ2-5; D possibly corresponds to TRBD1 (6 bases). The clonotype originates from a female donor with multiple sclerosis, enrolled in a pregnancy study. Sequenced material: peripheral blood, taken in the second trimester of pregnancy. The CDR3 DNA is TGTGCCAGCAGCTTGGGCAGGGGCAGGGAGACCCAGTACTTC. Translated, it gives CASSLGRGRETQYF.